The 24 T cell receptor beta chains in this list originate from one sample, sequenced in a study of T cells in Graves' hyperthyroidism and ophthalmopathy. What was amplified from RNA transcripts were TCR beta CDR3 regions. The HTBI primer set drove a first-round RT-PCR of the TCR CDR3. One entry per CDR3 protein, called by TCRdb with MiXCR from the multiplex PCR reads. The sample contains over 500,000 distinct CDR3 sequences, about 46% of which appear only once. Source material: peripheral blood or thyroid tissue (not recorded which). These receptors were collected from an adult woman with Graves' disease, either hyperthyroidism or ophthalmopathy (not recorded which).

Ten or more counts support this clonotype. The V gene is TRBV9, the J gene TRBJ1-1; no clear D. The CDR3 has 13 residues. Germline V gene sequence: CDR1 SGDLS, CDR2 YYNGEE. The ends were cut back, 3 bases at V and 3 bases at J, with 9 bases in the middle. CDR3: CASSGGSDTEAFF. As DNA, the CDR3 is TGTGCCAGCAGCGGCGGGTCGGACACTGAAGCTTTCTTT. Full variable domain (remainder filled in from reference TRBV9 and TRBJ1-1): DSGVTQTPKHLITATGQRVTLRCSPRSGDLSVYWYQQSLDQGLQFLIQYYNGEERAKGNILERFSAQQFPDLHSELNLSSLELGDSALYFCASSGGSDTEAFFGQGTRLTVV.

This clonotype was recorded a few times. The CDR3 nucleotides read TGTGCCAGCAGCCTATGGATGGGGACTAGCGGGACAAAGACCTACGAGCAGTACTTC. It yields the protein CASSLWMGTSGTKTYEQYF. V and J are TRBV5-6 and TRBJ2-7, with 13 bases matching TRBD2. The CDR3 consists of 19 residues. CDR1 SGHDT and CDR2 YYEEEE come from the germline V gene. J gave up 2 bases and V 4 bases, and 15 bases lay outside the gene matches. The full variable domain, its missing parts supplied by reference TRBV5-6 and TRBJ2-7, is DAGVTQSPTHLIKTRGQQVTLRCSPKSGHDTVSWYQQALGQGPQFIFQYYEEEERQRGNFPDRFSGHQFPNYSSELNVNALLLGDSALYLCASSLWMGTSGTKTYEQYFGPGTRLTVT.

The chain combines TRBV2 with TRBJ1-4; 8 bases agree with TRBD1. The CDR3 is made up of 15 amino acids. V lost 6 bases and J lost 5; bases outside the gene matches: 8. From germline, CDR1 is SNHLY and CDR2 FYNNEI. CDR3 sequence (DNA): TGTGCCAGCAGAGCCACAGGGGGGACGAATGAAAAACTGTTTTTT. It yields the protein CASRATGGTNEKLFF.

The chain has TRBV20-1 and TRBJ2-3; 7 bases match TRBD2. The germline CDR1 and CDR2 sequences are DFQATT and SNEGSKA (reference sequence). With 5 bases clipped from V and 1 base from J, the junction kept 3 bases outside the gene matches. This CDR3 spans 13 amino acids. The CDR3 protein is CSALSGGTDTQYF. As DNA, the CDR3 is TGCAGTGCTCTGAGCGGGGGCACAGATACGCAGTATTTT.

The sample holds a few counts of this clonotype. V is TRBV28 and J is TRBJ1-5, with TRBD1 matching over 11 bases. Germline V gives CDR1 MDHEN, CDR2 SYDVKM. The CDR3 runs 15 residues. The V gene end was trimmed by 8 bases and the J gene end by 0 bases; junction bases not matched to a gene: 3. The CDR3 DNA sequence: TGTGCCAGCGGACAGGGGGCGTATAGCAATCAGCCCCAGCATTTT. It encodes CASGQGAYSNQPQHF.

The chain uses TRBV29-1 and TRBJ2-5, with TRBD2 matching over 13 bases. Germline V gene lookup returns CDR1 SQVTM and CDR2 ANQGSEA. The CDR3 loop spans 14 amino acids. Trimming removed 6 bases from V and 0 bases from J; junction bases left unmatched: 1. CDR3 sequence: CSVGTSGNQETQYF. In DNA, the CDR3 is TGCAGCGTAGGGACTAGCGGGAACCAAGAGACCCAGTACTTC.

The V call is TRBV2, the J call TRBJ1-2, with 12 bases that match TRBD1. J was trimmed by 3 bases and V by 5 bases; bases with no gene match: 4. CDR3 length: 15 amino acids. Germline V gene data show CDR1 as SNHLY and CDR2 as FYNNEI. The CDR3, as DNA: TGTGCCAGCAGTCGGGACAGGGGGCGCGACTATGGCTACACCTTC. Encoded protein: CASSRDRGRDYGYTF. Using reference TRBV2 and TRBJ1-2 for the parts outside the CDR3, the full variable domain is EPEVTQTPSHQVTQMGQEVILRCVPISNHLYFYWYRQILGQKVEFLVSFYNNEISEKSEIFDDQFSVERPDGSNFTLKIRSTKLEDSAMYFCASSRDRGRDYGYTFGSGTRLTVV.

This clonotype occurred a few times. The chain couples TRBV9 to TRBJ1-1; the D is unclear. Germline lookup yields CDR1 SGDLS and CDR2 YYNGEE. V lost 1 base and J lost 1, with 5 bases in between. This CDR3 region has 13 residues. In DNA form, the CDR3 reads TGTGCCAGCAGCGTAAATTGGAACACTGAAGCTTTCTTT. As protein: CASSVNWNTEAFF.

The V gene is TRBV10-3, the J gene TRBJ1-5, with D uncertain. The CDR3 consists of 12 residues. V lost 7 bases to trimming and J lost 3 bases, with 7 bases between them. Germline V lookup: CDR1 ENHRY, CDR2 SYGVKD. The DNA of the CDR3 is TGTGCCATCAAGAGTGACAATCAGCCCCAGCATTTT. As protein: CAIKSDNQPQHF.

This clonotype occurred once. This sequence joins TRBV28 and TRBJ1-5; tentative D call: TRBD1 (5 bases). The ends were cut back, 7 bases at V and 7 bases at J, with 17 bases in the middle. The CDR3 loop spans 14 amino acids. Germline CDR1 MDHEN, CDR2 SYDVKM. As DNA, the CDR3 is TGTGCCAGCAAAAGCGGGGGAAGGGGACAGCCCCAGCATTTT. Protein sequence: CASKSGGRGQPQHF.

This clonotype was detected ten times or more. The chain links TRBV10-2 to TRBJ2-7, with D maybe TRBD1 (6 bases). Trimming removed 6 bases from V and 3 bases from J, with 12 bases in between. CDR3 length: 13 amino acids. Germline V gene lookup returns CDR1 WSHSY and CDR2 SAAADI. The CDR3 DNA sequence: TGCGCCAGCAGGGGCCGAGGGGGCTACGAGCAGTACTTC. Its protein product is CASRGRGGYEQYF.

This clonotype occurred a few times. V and J are TRBV24-1 and TRBJ1-2; D perhaps matches TRBD1 (6 bases). The germline V gene encodes CDR1 KGHDR and CDR2 SFDVKD. The CDR3 covers 15 residues. V shed 9 bases and J shed 5 bases, with 21 bases lying between them. CDR3: CATLGADPSAYGYTF. For the CDR3, the DNA is TGTGCCACCCTGGGGGCCGATCCGTCCGCGTATGGCTACACCTTC.

The chain uses TRBV10-3 and TRBJ1-6; TRBD1 might be the D (5 bases). Germline V lookup: CDR1 ENHRY, CDR2 SYGVKD. CDR3 length: 21 amino acids. Trimming removed 10 bases at V and 2 bases at J, with 33 bases between. The CDR3 sequence: CATGQGATQTRRLPYNSPLHF. Here the CDR3 DNA reads TGTGCCACCGGTCAGGGCGCCACTCAAACCCGCAGATTACCCTATAATTCACCCCTCCACTTT.

Concerning this clonotype itself: This may come from a read error, since a much larger clone is one base off. The V call is TRBV10-2, the J call TRBJ2-3; D is unclear. Germline V gene sequence: CDR1 WSHSY, CDR2 SAAADI. The V and J ends lost 7 bases and 6 bases respectively, with 5 bases between them. The CDR3 extends over 10 amino acids. CDR3 amino acids: CASNGDTQYF. DNA of the CDR3: TGCGCCAGCAACGGGGATACGCAGTATTTT.

This clonotype occurred many times. The chain is built from TRBV2 and TRBJ1-1; D is possibly TRBD1 (5 bases). V shed 8 bases and J shed 0 bases, with 16 bases lying between them. CDR1 and CDR2 (germline): SNHLY, FYNNEI. This CDR3 contains 15 residues. The CDR3 region is CASGGTPGVNTEAFF. CDR3 sequence (DNA): TGTGCCAGCGGGGGGACCCCTGGGGTGAACACTGAAGCTTTCTTT. Supplemented by reference TRBV2 and TRBJ1-1, the full variable domain reads EPEVTQTPSHQVTQMGQEVILRCVPISNHLYFYWYRQILGQKVEFLVSFYNNEISEKSEIFDDQFSVERPDGSNFTLKIRSTKLEDSAMYFCASGGTPGVNTEAFFGQGTRLTVV.

The V gene is TRBV7-9, the J gene TRBJ1-6; D ambiguous. The CDR3 is 14 residues long. Germline V CDR1 and CDR2: SEHNR, FQNEAQ (reference sequence). Trimming took 0 bases from V and 10 from J, leaving 10 bases between them. The CDR3: CASSLAGDGSPLHF. The DNA of the CDR3 is TGTGCCAGCAGCTTAGCTGGGGATGGATCACCCCTCCACTTT. Looking up the rest from reference TRBV7-9 and TRBJ1-6 gives the full variable domain: DTGVSQNPRHKITKRGQNVTFRCDPISEHNRLYWYRQTLGQGPEFLTYFQNEAQLEKSRLLSDRFSAERPKGSFSTLEIQRTEQGDSAMYLCASSLAGDGSPLHFGNGTRLTVT.

This clonotype was recorded many times. The chain employs TRBV11-3 and TRBJ2-2; 10 bases fit TRBD2. V shed 6 bases, J shed 4 bases, and the junction held 11 bases outside the gene matches. The length of the CDR3 is 17 residues. Germline V CDR1 and CDR2: SGHNT, YENEEA. CDR3 nucleotides: TGTGCCAGCAGTCAGCGTAGACTAGCGGGTTTCACCGGGGAGCTGTTTTTT. Translation gives CASSQRRLAGFTGELFF.

This clonotype was recorded at least ten times. This chain joins TRBV2 and TRBJ2-2, with TRBD2 identical over 8 bases. V trimming: 10 bases; J trimming: 7 bases; junction bases outside the gene matches: 14. The CDR3 consists of 15 residues. CDR1 is SNHLY, CDR2 FYNNEI, per germline. The CDR3 spells CATLEANGRVGELFF. Written as DNA, the CDR3 is TGTGCCACCCTCGAGGCCAACGGGAGGGTCGGGGAGCTGTTTTTT.

This clonotype came up once. The chain carries TRBV9 and TRBJ1-1, with D possibly being TRBD1 (5 bases). Trimming took off 5 bases at V and 8 bases at J, with 13 bases between the two ends. The CDR3 runs to 12 residues. Germline loops: CDR1 SGDLS, CDR2 YYNGEE. The CDR3 region is CASSYVGTEAFF. CDR3 nucleotide sequence: TGTGCCAGCAGTTACGTGGGGACGGAAGCTTTCTTT.

This clonotype was recorded at least ten times. V usage is TRBV29-1 and J usage is TRBJ2-5; 7 bases fit TRBD1. The CDR3 has 14 residues. With 6 bases clipped from V and 2 bases from J, the junction kept 9 bases outside the gene matches. The V gene's germline CDR1 is SQVTM and CDR2 ANQGSEA. Written as DNA, the CDR3 is TGCAGCGTCCTATCCCGACAGGGACAAGAGACCCAGTACTTC. It translates to CSVLSRQGQETQYF.

The chain recombines TRBV19 with TRBJ1-6; D remains ambiguous. Germline loops: CDR1 LNHDA, CDR2 SQIVND (reference sequence). This CDR3 is built from 10 residues. CDR3 bases: TGTACCACCGGAGGCGCACCCCTCCACTTT. Amino acids: CTTGGAPLHF.

Regarding this clonotype: Sequence at one end of the junction differs from germline and may be a read error. The chain carries TRBV20-1 and TRBJ1-5; 7 bases fit TRBD1. The CDR3 length is 16 residues. The germline gives CDR1 DFQATT, CDR2 SNEGSKA (reference sequence). CDR3 bases: TGCAGTGCTACGAATCCGGGACAGACTAGCAATCAGCCTCAGCATTTT. It yields the protein CSATNPGQTSNQPQHF.

This clonotype has at least ten counts. V usage is TRBV12-3 or TRBV12-4 and J usage is TRBJ1-4, with 9 bases aligning to TRBD1. J was trimmed by 5 bases and V by 7 bases; bases with no gene match: 5. The CDR3 is 14 residues long. Here the CDR3 reads CASKPGTGNEKLFF. In DNA form, the CDR3 reads TGTGCCAGCAAACCCGGGACAGGGAATGAAAAACTGTTTTTT.

The rearrangement joins TRBV6-5 to TRBJ1-2, with 8 nucleotides matching TRBD1. V lost 2 bases to trimming and J lost 2 bases; unmatched junction nucleotides: 7. The germline CDR1 and CDR2 sequences are MNHEY and SVGAGI. This CDR3 is built from 16 residues. CDR3 region: CASSYLPTGANYGYTF. The CDR3 DNA reads TGTGCCAGCAGTTACCTCCCGACAGGGGCGAACTATGGCTACACCTTC.